The 22 T cell receptor beta chains presented below share a single source sample, sequenced in a study of T-cell reconstitution after alpha-beta-depleted transplantation in children. During its preparation, the TCRbeta library received unique molecular identifiers. Using its own MiXCR run on the PCR reads, TCRdb lists one record per CDR3 protein. The table includes some 600,000 distinct CDR3 sequences, 13% detected once. The input for sequencing was PBMCs, mostly from graft donor cells, taken 360 days after TCRalphabeta/CD19-depleted stem cell transplant. The source is a male patient between 10 and 17 years old who had a stem cell transplant for acute myeloid leukemia, so the T cells may come from the graft donor.

CDR3 sequence: CASRQGQVLYEQYF. The CDR3 nucleotides are TGTGCCAGCAGACAAGGACAGGTGCTCTACGAGCAGTACTTC. The chain combines TRBV12-3 or TRBV12-4 with TRBJ2-7, with 7 nucleotides matching TRBD1. V dropped 6 bases and J dropped 3; count of bases not matched to a gene: 8. CDR3 size: 14 residues.

This clonotype has only a few counts. The DNA of the CDR3 is TGTGCCACCAGCTCGATTCTGGGGGCCCGATACGAGCAGTACTTC. This sequence encodes CATSSILGARYEQYF. The chain recombines TRBV15 with TRBJ2-7, with D possibly matching TRBD1 (6 bases). V lost 5 bases and J lost 4, with 18 bases in between. Germline V gives CDR1 LNHNV, CDR2 YYDKDF (reference sequence). The CDR3 length is 15 residues.

This clonotype was counted at least ten times. V gene TRBV11-2 combines with J gene TRBJ2-5; 12 nucleotides match TRBD2. CDR1 and CDR2 (germline): SGHAT, FQNNGV. This CDR3 is 17 amino acids long. With V trimmed by 0 bases and J by 4 bases, 6 bases remained unmatched. As DNA, the CDR3 is TGTGCCAGCAGCTTAGAGGGGCTAGCGGGAGGGGGAGAGACCCAGTACTTC. Translation gives CASSLEGLAGGGETQYF.

V gene TRBV4-3 combines with J gene TRBJ2-1; D is uncertain. The CDR3 runs 17 residues. Germline V gene data show CDR1 as LGHNA and CDR2 as YSLEER. Trimming pared 0 bases from V and 0 bases from J, leaving 12 bases between. The CDR3 here is CASSQERALLSYNEQFF. Here the CDR3 DNA reads TGCGCCAGCAGCCAAGAGCGAGCGCTCCTCTCCTACAATGAGCAGTTCTTC.

The rearrangement links TRBV27 to TRBJ2-7; D gene uncertain. Germline CDR1 and CDR2: MNHEY and SMNVEV (reference sequence). V lost 2 bases, J lost 2 bases, and 7 bases lay in between. CDR3 length: 13 amino acids. The CDR3 reads CASSLKHTYEQYF. CDR3 sequence (DNA): TGTGCCAGCAGTTTAAAACACACCTACGAGCAGTACTTC.

The chain links TRBV28 to TRBJ1-4; 10 bases are a match to TRBD1. The CDR3 spans 18 residues. Trimming cost V 3 bases and J 3 bases; bases outside gene matches: 10. The germline gives CDR1 MDHEN, CDR2 SYDVKM. The CDR3 DNA sequence: TGTGCCAGCAGTTTGGGCGTTGGGACAGGGGTTGCTAATGAAAAACTGTTTTTT. Translation: CASSLGVGTGVANEKLFF.

This clonotype was counted between two and nine times. The chain has TRBV20-1 and TRBJ2-3; no clear D. The V gene's germline CDR1 is DFQATT and CDR2 SNEGSKA (reference sequence). The CDR3 is 14 residues long. V was cut by 1 base and J by 11 bases, with 19 bases left in between. This CDR3 is CSARARSTIDRQYF. The CDR3 DNA is TGCAGTGCTAGAGCCCGATCAACTATCGACCGGCAGTATTTT.

This clonotype was picked up a small number of times. The chain carries TRBV29-1 and TRBJ1-1; D perhaps matches TRBD1 (5 bases). The V end was cut by 2 bases, the J end by 8 bases, with 18 bases between. In germline, CDR1 is SQVTM, CDR2 ANQGSEA. CDR3 length equals 14 residues. The CDR3 sequence: CSVEPTGGRGEAFF. For the CDR3, the DNA is TGCAGCGTTGAACCGACGGGTGGTAGGGGAGAAGCTTTCTTT. Filled out from reference TRBV29-1 and TRBJ1-1, the complete variable domain reads SAVISQKPSRDICQRGTSLTIQCQVDSQVTMMFWYRQQPGQSLTLIATANQGSEATYESGFVIDKFPISRPNLTFSTLTVSNMSPEDSSIYLCSVEPTGGRGEAFFGQGTRLTVV.

This clonotype was seen a few times. This rearrangement joins TRBV28 to TRBJ2-5; 8 bases are shared with TRBD2. J lost 4 bases, V lost 7 bases, and 8 bases had no gene match. The CDR3 is 14 amino acids. CDR1 and CDR2 (germline): MDHEN, SYDVKM. The CDR3 reads CASKPGLGVETQYF. CDR3 bases: TGTGCCAGCAAACCGGGACTAGGGGTAGAGACCCAGTACTTC.

This clonotype has more than one count but fewer than ten. This chain connects TRBV20-1 to TRBJ2-7, with 9 bases fitting TRBD2. Germline CDR1 is DFQATT and CDR2 is SNEGSKA (reference sequence). The CDR3 has 13 residues. V lost 3 bases and J lost 3; bases outside the gene matches: 3. CDR3 residues: CSASSTSGYEQYF. CDR3 DNA sequence: TGCAGTGCTAGTTCGACTAGCGGCTACGAGCAGTACTTC.

V gene TRBV18 combines with J gene TRBJ2-7; 10 bases map to TRBD1. The V and J ends lost 3 bases and 3 bases, in that order; junction bases with no gene match: 5. The CDR3 extends over 15 amino acids. Germline CDR1 KGHSH, CDR2 LQKENI. CDR3 in amino acids: CASSPPGTGVYEQYF. The DNA for the CDR3 is TGTGCCAGCTCACCGCCGGGGACAGGGGTCTACGAGCAGTACTTC.

This sequence joins TRBV30 and TRBJ2-7; 7 positions agree with TRBD1. CDR3 length: 12 residues. The germline gives CDR1 GTSNPN, CDR2 SVGIG (reference sequence). After removal of 4 bases from V and 2 bases from J, the junction contained 2 bases not matched to a gene. CDR3 bases: TGTGCCTGGAAACAGGGGACCTACGAGCAGTACTTC. It codes for CAWKQGTYEQYF.

CDR3 residues: CASSQWPGYGYTF. The CDR3 DNA follows: TGTGCCAGCAGCCAATGGCCAGGTTATGGCTACACCTTC. The chain employs TRBV16 and TRBJ1-2; D is ambiguous. Germline CDR1 is KGHSY and CDR2 is FQNENV. Deletions cut 1 base from V and 5 bases from J, with 8 bases between. The length of the CDR3 is 13 residues.

This clonotype was detected ten times or more. This sequence joins TRBV24-1 and TRBJ2-2; D possibly corresponds to TRBD1 (5 bases). Trimming shortened V by 4 bases and J by 4 bases, and 12 bases separated the two germline ends. In germline, CDR1 is KGHDR, CDR2 SFDVKD. There are 15 residues in the CDR3. CDR3 nucleotides: TGTGCCACCAGTGAAGGAGCCAGGGCCACCGGGGAGCTGTTTTTT. Its protein is CATSEGARATGELFF.

The chain employs TRBV30 and TRBJ2-7, with D hard to call. Trimming pared 6 bases from V and 4 bases from J, leaving 16 bases between. Germline-derived CDR1 and CDR2 are GTSNPN and SVGIG (reference sequence). The CDR3 totals 13 residues. Here the CDR3 DNA reads TGTGCCTGTAGCCCGCACGCGTCTTACGAGCAGTACTTC. Protein product: CACSPHASYEQYF.

This clonotype came up many times. The genes are TRBV4-3 and TRBJ2-2; D remains unclear. The germline CDR1 and CDR2 sequences are LGHNA and YSLEER. The CDR3 covers 14 residues. V dropped 3 bases and J dropped 4 bases, with 9 bases sitting between them. The CDR3 region is CASSHSLFTGELFF. DNA of the CDR3: TGCGCCAGCAGCCATTCATTGTTCACCGGGGAGCTGTTTTTT.

This chain connects TRBV9 to TRBJ1-1; D not certain. Trimming took off 0 bases at V and 4 bases at J, with 7 bases between the two ends. CDR1 is SGDLS and CDR2 is YYNGEE in the germline V gene. The CDR3 covers 13 residues. The DNA for the CDR3 is TGTGCCAGCAGCGTAGAGGGTATCACTGAAGCTTTCTTT. Its protein is CASSVEGITEAFF.

The chain is built from TRBV3-1 and TRBJ2-1, with D unresolved. The CDR3 covers 14 residues. V was cut by 2 bases and J by 10 bases, with 15 bases left in between. Germline V gene data show CDR1 as LGHDT and CDR2 as YNNKEL (reference sequence). The CDR3 DNA reads TGTGCCAGCAGCCAAAGGACCCTGCTTGAGGAGCAGTTCTTC. As protein: CASSQRTLLEEQFF.

This clonotype has only a few counts. The CDR3 loop is CASRRYLIAEYNEQFF. The DNA for the CDR3 is TGCGCCAGCAGGCGGTACTTAATCGCGGAGTACAATGAGCAGTTCTTC. V gene TRBV5-1 combines with J gene TRBJ2-1; D remains ambiguous. The germline CDR1 and CDR2 sequences are SGHRS and YFSETQ. The length of the CDR3 is 16 residues. V lost 5 bases and J lost 4, with 19 bases in between.

This clonotype came up many times. The chain links TRBV7-9 to TRBJ2-7; D gene uncertain. CDR3 length: 16 amino acids. Looked up from germline, CDR1 is SEHNR and CDR2 is FQNEAQ (reference sequence). Trimming took off 1 base at V and 4 bases at J, with 17 bases between the two ends. Here the CDR3 DNA reads TGTGCCAGCAGCTTAGTTCTCGGCGCCGGGCTTTACGAGCAGTACTTC. Its translation is CASSLVLGAGLYEQYF.

The chain recombines TRBV5-5 with TRBJ2-1, with 9 bases fitting TRBD1. After removal of 3 bases from V and 7 bases from J, the junction contained 5 bases not matched to a gene. The CDR3 loop spans 14 amino acids. CDR1 is SGHKS and CDR2 is YYEKEE in the germline V gene (reference sequence). The DNA of the CDR3 is TGTGCCAGCAGCTGGGGAGGGACAGGGAATGAGCAGTTCTTC. Its protein is CASSWGGTGNEQFF.

The V call is TRBV28, the J call TRBJ1-2; TRBD1 matches at 7 bases. CDR1 is MDHEN, CDR2 SYDVKM, per germline. Unmatched junction bases numbered 10, after V lost 5 bases and J lost 4 bases. The CDR3 runs to 15 residues. CDR3 DNA: TGTGCCAGCAGTCCCCCCCGACAGGGCGTCTATGGCTACACCTTC. Its protein is CASSPPRQGVYGYTF.